These 13 T cell receptor beta chains were sequenced from one sample in a study of T cells in localized non-small cell lung cancer (dated by TCRdb to 2019 to 2021). The library was generated by the immunoSEQ multiplex PCR assay. Not all clones reach the TCRdb copy of this immuneACCESS table, which keeps in-frame sequences only. Checked studies attribute under half of the gap to unresolved V genes and leave the rest unexplained. The sample table lists about 78,000 clones, 84% of them with a count of one. Approximately 3% of the sample is in the top ten clones. The material sequenced was peripheral blood, taken before any cancer treatment. Source of these receptors: a man aged 40 to 75 with stage I lung adenocarcinoma.

V is TRBV2 and J is TRBJ2-5; D is perhaps TRBD1 (5 bases). The CDR3 is 13 amino acids. CDR1 and CDR2 from the germline V gene are SNHLY and FYNNEI. Trimming took off 7 bases at V and 0 bases at J, with 9 bases between the two ends. This CDR3 reads CASKGWYQETQYF. CDR3 nucleotide sequence: TGTGCCAGCAAGGGGTGGTACCAAGAGACCCAGTACTTC.

The gene calls are TRBV9 and TRBJ2-7; D is undetermined. Per germline, CDR1 SGDLS and CDR2 YYNGEE. CDR3 length: 11 residues. Trimming took 3 bases from V and 0 from J, leaving 1 base between them. The CDR3 spells CASSASYEQYF. The CDR3 nucleotides are TGTGCCAGCAGCGCCTCCTACGAGCAGTACTTC.

The chain links TRBV9 to TRBJ2-3; perhaps TRBD1 as D (6 bases). The germline CDR1 and CDR2 sequences are SGDLS and YYNGEE. This CDR3 has 15 amino acids. V was pared by 1 base and J by 5 bases, with 14 bases between. CDR3 DNA: TGTGCCAGCAGCGTATGGAAACAGGGTGGAGATACGCAGTATTTT. Translating it yields CASSVWKQGGDTQYF.

This chain links TRBV2 with TRBJ2-5, with TRBD2 as a possible D gene (5 bases). This CDR3 has 16 amino acids. In germline, CDR1 is SNHLY, CDR2 FYNNEI. V was trimmed by 2 bases and J by 3 bases, leaving 16 bases between them. Written as DNA, the CDR3 is TGTGCCAGCAGTGAACCAAGAAGCAGCGGTAAAGAGACCCAGTACTTC. Translating it yields CASSEPRSSGKETQYF.

This chain connects TRBV19 to TRBJ1-1, with D unresolved. This CDR3 comprises 13 residues. The V gene lost 0 bases and the J gene lost 0 bases, with 2 bases spanning the gap. CDR1 and CDR2 from the germline V gene are LNHDA and SQIVND (reference sequence). The CDR3 nucleotides read TGTGCCAGTAGTATAGAGGTGAACACTGAAGCTTTCTTT. Its protein product is CASSIEVNTEAFF.

V usage is TRBV5-1 and J usage is TRBJ2-7; TRBD1 aligns across 7 bases. The V and J ends lost 0 bases and 0 bases, in that order; junction bases with no gene match: 3. The CDR3 totals 15 residues. Germline CDR1 SGHRS, CDR2 YFSETQ. This chain's CDR3 is CASSLEGAPSYEQYF. In nucleotides, the CDR3 is TGCGCCAGCAGCTTGGAGGGGGCGCCCTCCTACGAGCAGTACTTC.

This clone was detected a few times. The CDR3 carries no conserved terminal phenylalanine or tryptophan, so it likely arises from a read error. No DNA is shown, since the ends of the CDR3 on it are uncertain; the CDR3 is the one TCRdb lists. The CDR3 loop reads CASSYYGTGGYP. The chain has TRBV6-6 and TRBJ1-1; the table names TRBD1, a call not compared with the DNA. The CDR3 length is 12 residues, termini included. Germline values: CDR1 MNHNY, CDR2 SVGAGI (reference sequence).

The chain couples TRBV2 to TRBJ2-3; the D gene is possibly TRBD1 (7 bases). Deletions cut 6 bases from V and 6 bases from J, with 13 bases between. The CDR3 has 13 amino acids. The germline V gene encodes CDR1 SNHLY and CDR2 FYNNEI. The CDR3 sequence: CASRSQGGDTQYF. The CDR3, as DNA: TGTGCCAGCAGATCTCAGGGGGGTGATACGCAGTATTTT. The entire variable domain, with the rest obtained from reference TRBV2 and TRBJ2-3, is as follows: EPEVTQTPSHQVTQMGQEVILRCVPISNHLYFYWYRQILGQKVEFLVSFYNNEISEKSEIFDDQFSVERPDGSNFTLKIRSTKLEDSAMYFCASRSQGGDTQYFGPGTRLTVL.

This clone was counted a single time. The J gene is TRBJ1-1, the V gene TRBV27; 8 bases line up with TRBD1. V shed 9 bases, J shed 0 bases, and the junction held 6 bases outside the gene matches. From germline, CDR1 is MNHEY and CDR2 SMNVEV (reference sequence). The CDR3 is made up of 14 amino acids. CDR3 loop: CASYQGAMNTEAFF. DNA of the CDR3: TGTGCCAGTTATCAGGGGGCCATGAACACTGAAGCTTTCTTT.

The rearrangement links TRBV5-1 to TRBJ1-1; D call uncertain. This CDR3 spans 12 amino acids. Per the germline V gene, CDR1 is SGHRS and CDR2 is YFSETQ. Trimming removed 2 bases at V and 9 bases at J, with 11 bases between. The CDR3 DNA is TGCGCCAGCAGCTTATCCGGGTCACAAGCTTTCTTT. Amino acid sequence: CASSLSGSQAFF.

V is TRBV4-1 and J is TRBJ2-3; TRBD2 aligns across 9 bases. V lost 4 bases to trimming and J lost 4 bases; unmatched junction nucleotides: 12. The CDR3 loop spans 17 amino acids. CDR1 and CDR2 (germline): MGHRA, YSYEKL. For the CDR3, the DNA is TGCGCCAGCAGCCGACCCGCGGGGGGGGGCGCGCCAGATACGCAGTATTTT. Protein product: CASSRPAGGGAPDTQYF.

The rearrangement uses TRBV2 and TRBJ2-1; perhaps TRBD1 as D (8 bases). This CDR3 contains 15 residues. V was clipped by 3 bases and J by 8 bases, with 17 bases between them. CDR1 SNHLY and CDR2 FYNNEI come from the germline V gene. CDR3 sequence (DNA): TGTGCCAGCAGTGATGGACAGGGAGGGATGCATGAGCAGTTCTTC. Translating gives CASSDGQGGMHEQFF.

J is TRBJ1-2 and V is TRBV6-5, with D hard to call. CDR3 length: 14 amino acids. V lost 4 bases, J lost 2 bases, and 11 bases lay in between. CDR1 and CDR2 from the germline V gene are MNHEY and SVGAGI. The chain's CDR3 is CASSSGRRNYGYTF. The CDR3, as DNA: TGTGCCAGCAGTTCAGGCAGGCGGAACTATGGCTACACCTTC.